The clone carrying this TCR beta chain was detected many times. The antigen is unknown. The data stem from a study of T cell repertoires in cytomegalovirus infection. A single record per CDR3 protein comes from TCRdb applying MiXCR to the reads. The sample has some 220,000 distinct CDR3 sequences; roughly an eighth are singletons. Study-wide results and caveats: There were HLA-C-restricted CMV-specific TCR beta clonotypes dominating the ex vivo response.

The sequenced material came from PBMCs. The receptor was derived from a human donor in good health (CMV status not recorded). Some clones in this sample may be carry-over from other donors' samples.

The CDR3: CASSTKTSGGTYEQYF. As DNA, the CDR3 is TGTGCCAGCAGCACGAAGACTAGCGGGGGCACCTACGAGCAGTACTTC. The chain joins TRBV7-2 to TRBJ2-7, with 12 bases lining up with TRBD2. Looked up from germline, CDR1 is SGHTA and CDR2 is FQGNSA. The V and J ends lost 5 bases and 2 bases, in that order; junction bases with no gene match: 7. The CDR3 extends over 16 amino acids.